These T cell receptor beta chains were read from a single sample in a study of neurological immune-mediated disorders. TCRdb recomputed calls from the 5' RACE reads with MiXCR, one row per CDR3 protein. The sample has tens of thousands of distinct CDR3 sequences, 2.5% to 3% seen once. The sequenced material came from PBMCs. The receptors derive from a woman in her 30s with multiple sclerosis. Both conserved end residues are part of each CDR3. D genes are given only for firm matches. Part of the rows lack a size; the others show once, few, many or a class for expanded clones.

length	D	J	V	size	CDR3	DNA
14	TRBD1	TRBJ2-2	TRBV29-1	many	CSVKGTGSTGELFF	TGCAGCGTGAAGGGGACAGGAAGCACCGGGGAGCTGTTTTTT
17	-	TRBJ2-5	TRBV12-3/TRBV12-4	many	CASSFPNLASTKETQYF	TGTGCCAGCAGTTTTCCCAATCTAGCGAGTACAAAAGAGACCCAGTACTTC
13	-	TRBJ2-3	TRBV5-6	many	CASRGRHTDTQYF	TGTGCCAGCAGGGGTAGACACACAGATACGCAGTATTTT
13	-	TRBJ2-1	TRBV7-8	many	CASSSTLSDEQFF	TGTGCCAGCAGCTCCACCCTCAGCGATGAGCAGTTCTTC
18	TRBD1	TRBJ2-2	TRBV28	many	CASSSWTGGSANTGELFF	TGTGCCAGCAGTTCCTGGACAGGGGGTTCCGCGAACACCGGGGAGCTGTTTTTT
16	TRBD2	TRBJ2-3	TRBV20-1	many	CSATSLASGIFDTQYF	TGCAGTGCTACTTCCTTGGCTAGCGGGATATTCGATACGCAGTATTTT
14	TRBD1	TRBJ2-5	TRBV7-9	many	CATGVVGGLETQYF	TGTGCCACCGGGGTCGTAGGGGGCTTAGAGACCCAGTACTTC
12	-	TRBJ1-3	TRBV5-1	many	CASSLFGNTIYF	TGCGCCAGCAGCTTGTTCGGAAACACCATATATTTT
12	-	TRBJ2-3	TRBV7-2	many	CASSPHKDTQYF	TGTGCCAGCAGCCCTCATAAGGATACGCAGTATTTT
13	-	TRBJ2-2	TRBV5-1	many	CASSGTNTGELFF	TGCGCCAGCAGCGGAACTAACACCGGGGAGCTGTTTTTT
18	-	TRBJ1-2	TRBV5-1	many	CASSLALGSRVFNYGYTF	TGCGCCAGCAGCTTGGCCCTCGGCAGTCGAGTCTTCAACTATGGCTACACCTTC
14	-	TRBJ2-5	TRBV7-2	many	CASSLSSGQETQYF	TGTGCCAGCAGCTTATCGTCGGGGCAAGAGACCCAGTACTTC
13	-	TRBJ1-2	TRBV12-3/TRBV12-4	many	CASSWDNLHGYTF	TGTGCCAGCAGTTGGGACAACTTGCATGGCTACACCTTC
12	TRBD1	TRBJ2-5	TRBV20-1	many	CSAPGQGETQYF	TGCAGTGCTCCGGGACAGGGGGAGACCCAGTACTTC
15	TRBD2	TRBJ2-5	TRBV7-2	many	CASSLVPLAGETQYF	TGTGCCAGCAGCTTAGTCCCACTAGCGGGAGAGACCCAGTACTTC
12	-	TRBJ2-7	TRBV7-9	many	CASSVSAGEQYF	TGTGCCAGCAGCGTCAGCGCGGGCGAGCAGTACTTC
16	-	TRBJ1-1	TRBV3-1	many	CASSPIEGWSDTEAFF	TGTGCCAGCAGCCCGATCGAGGGGTGGAGCGACACTGAAGCTTTCTTT
12	-	TRBJ1-2	TRBV15	many	CATSSSTGRYTF	TGTGCCACCAGCAGTTCGACAGGACGCTACACCTTC
14	-	TRBJ2-2	TRBV5-1	many	CASSPDINTGELFF	TGCGCCAGCAGCCCAGACATCAACACCGGGGAGCTGTTTTTT
17	TRBD1	TRBJ2-3	TRBV20-1	many	CSARDGLGARGSDTQYF	TGCAGTGCTAGAGACGGCTTGGGGGCCAGGGGGTCAGATACGCAGTATTTT
16	TRBD2	TRBJ2-1	TRBV3-1	many	CASSQGTLAVYNEQFF	TGTGCCAGCAGCCAAGGGACACTAGCGGTTTACAATGAGCAGTTCTTC
16	-	TRBJ2-3	TRBV7-2	many	CASSRQASEGTDTQYF	TGTGCCAGCAGCCGCCAAGCTAGCGAAGGCACAGATACGCAGTATTTT
14	TRBD2	TRBJ2-1	TRBV24-1	many	CATSGTTEVNEQFF	TGTGCCACCAGCGGGACTACCGAGGTGAATGAGCAGTTCTTC
15	-	TRBJ2-1	TRBV20-1	many	CSARDHRVSYNEQFF	TGCAGTGCTAGAGACCACAGGGTCTCCTACAATGAGCAGTTCTTC
15	-	TRBJ2-2	TRBV15	many	CATSRDMVVGGELFF	TGTGCCACCAGCAGAGATATGGTAGTCGGCGGGGAGCTGTTTTTT
15	-	TRBJ2-3	TRBV27	many	CASSPHRAYTDTQYF	TGTGCCAGCAGTCCCCACAGAGCCTACACAGATACGCAGTATTTT
18	TRBD2	TRBJ2-3	TRBV7-6	many	CASSRYSGTSGSTDTQYF	TGTGCCAGCAGCCGCTACTCCGGGACTAGCGGGAGTACAGATACGCAGTATTTT
15	-	TRBJ1-3	TRBV20-1	many	CSARGRLTGGNTIYF	TGCAGTGCTAGAGGACGTTTGACAGGAGGAAACACCATATATTTT
15	-	TRBJ2-3	TRBV28	many	CASSLGLAPTDTQYF	TGTGCCAGCAGCCTCGGACTGGCTCCCACAGATACGCAGTATTTT
17	TRBD1	TRBJ2-5	TRBV20-1	many	CSARDLREDRVQETQYF	TGCAGTGCTAGAGATTTAAGAGAAGACAGGGTACAAGAGACCCAGTACTTC
15	TRBD2	TRBJ2-7	TRBV7-6	-	CASSSAIAGVDEQYF	TGTGCCAGCAGCTCAGCCATAGCGGGAGTCGACGAGCAGTACTTC
11	-	TRBJ2-1	TRBV20-1	many	CSANDRNEQFF	TGCAGTGCAAATGACAGGAATGAGCAGTTCTTC
14	-	TRBJ2-3	TRBV7-9	many	CASSLYNPTDTQYF	TGTGCCAGCAGCTTATATAACCCCACAGATACGCAGTATTTT
15	-	TRBJ1-4	TRBV7-9	many	CASSEFGGANEKLFF	TGTGCCAGCAGTGAATTTGGGGGGGCTAATGAAAAACTGTTTTTT
13	-	TRBJ2-3	TRBV5-6	many	CASSWDSTDTQYF	TGTGCCAGCAGCTGGGACTCCACAGATACGCAGTATTTT
14	-	TRBJ1-5	TRBV11-2	many	CASSLGENRQPQHF	TGTGCCAGCAGCTTAGGAGAAAATCGTCAGCCCCAGCATTTT
15	TRBD2	TRBJ2-3	TRBV12-3/TRBV12-4	many	CASRGTSGDADTQYF	TGTGCCAGCAGAGGGACTAGCGGAGATGCAGATACGCAGTATTTT
15	-	TRBJ2-7	TRBV15	many	CATSRSTGTHYEQYF	TGTGCCACCAGCAGATCTACCGGGACACATTACGAGCAGTACTTC
15	TRBD1	TRBJ1-5	TRBV20-1	many	CSSQIGQGGNQPQHF	TGCAGTTCCCAGATAGGACAGGGCGGGAATCAGCCCCAGCATTTT
16	-	TRBJ2-1	TRBV6-6	many	CASSGEGQRANNEQFF	TGTGCCAGCAGTGGAGAAGGACAGAGGGCCAACAATGAGCAGTTCTTC
11	-	TRBJ2-7	TRBV10-3	many	CAISQAYEQYF	TGTGCCATCAGCCAGGCCTACGAGCAGTACTTC
16	TRBD2	TRBJ2-1	TRBV20-1	many	CSALGLAGGSYNEQFF	TGCAGTGCCCTAGGACTAGCGGGAGGCTCCTACAATGAGCAGTTCTTC